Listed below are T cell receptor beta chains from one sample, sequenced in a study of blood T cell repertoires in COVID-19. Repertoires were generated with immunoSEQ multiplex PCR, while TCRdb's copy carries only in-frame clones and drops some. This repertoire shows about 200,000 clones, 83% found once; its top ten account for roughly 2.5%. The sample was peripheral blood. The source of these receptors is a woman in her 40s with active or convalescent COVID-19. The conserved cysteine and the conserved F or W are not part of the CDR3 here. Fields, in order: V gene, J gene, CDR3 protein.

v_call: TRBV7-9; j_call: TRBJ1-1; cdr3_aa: ASSREVENTEAF
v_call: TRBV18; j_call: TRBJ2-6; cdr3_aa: ASSPPQGRHSGANVLT
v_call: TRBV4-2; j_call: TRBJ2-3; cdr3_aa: ASSQQNFGTSSTDTQY
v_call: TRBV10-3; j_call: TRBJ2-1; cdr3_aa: AIRTGTGRDEQF
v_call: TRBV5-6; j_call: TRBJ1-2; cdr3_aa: ASSLWDRVGYGYT
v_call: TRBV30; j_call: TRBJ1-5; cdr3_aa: AWSPGQGYQPQH
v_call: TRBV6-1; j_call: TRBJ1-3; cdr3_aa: ASSERGTSSGNTIY
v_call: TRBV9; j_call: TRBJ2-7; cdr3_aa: ASSVGSGLEAYEQY
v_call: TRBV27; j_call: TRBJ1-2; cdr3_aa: ASSPDRGRFLRGYT
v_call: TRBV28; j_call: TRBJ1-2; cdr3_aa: ASSFRGPYGYT
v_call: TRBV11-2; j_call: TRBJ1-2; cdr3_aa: ASSRGTGGLNGYT
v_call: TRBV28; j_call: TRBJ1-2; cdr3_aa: ASSSINGYT
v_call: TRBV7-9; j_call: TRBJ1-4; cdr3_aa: ASSLGSPTGNEKLF
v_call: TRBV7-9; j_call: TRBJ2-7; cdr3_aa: ASSLRPTGTYEQY
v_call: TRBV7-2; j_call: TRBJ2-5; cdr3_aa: ASSFRRNQETQY
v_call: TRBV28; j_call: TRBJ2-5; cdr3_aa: ASSSSGRLGETQY
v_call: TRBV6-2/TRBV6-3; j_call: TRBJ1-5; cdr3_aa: ASSPGQGYGQPQH
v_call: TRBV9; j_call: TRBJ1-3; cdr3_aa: ASSPSGLDRGRNTIY
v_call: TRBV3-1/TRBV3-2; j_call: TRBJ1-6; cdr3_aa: ASSQGAAGDNSPLH
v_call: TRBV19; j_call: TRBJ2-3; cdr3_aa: ASSIGLGAGDTQY
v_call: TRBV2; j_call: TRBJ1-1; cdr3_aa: ASREGQMTNTEAF
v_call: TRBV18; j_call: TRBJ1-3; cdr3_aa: ASSPIIPPQGLRSGNTIY
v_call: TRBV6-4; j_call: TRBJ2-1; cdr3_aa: ASSTQPTSGYNEQF
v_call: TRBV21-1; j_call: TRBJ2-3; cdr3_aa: ASSKVDRVGPAGGTSTDTQY
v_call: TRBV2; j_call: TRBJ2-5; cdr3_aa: ASSEAGTGYFETQY
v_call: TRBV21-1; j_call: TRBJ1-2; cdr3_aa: ASTPHRRGREYGYT
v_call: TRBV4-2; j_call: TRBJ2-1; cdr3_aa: ASSHDRDSYNEQF
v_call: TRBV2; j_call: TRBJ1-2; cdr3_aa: ASLTGGYYGYT